This TCR beta chain was profiled in a study of blood T cell repertoires in COVID-19. Authors' data handling: How many nucleated cells were present was estimated from reference gene primer amplification. Using immunoSEQ multiplex PCR, the repertoire was profiled, and TCRdb retains in-frame clones only, with some absent. V and J calls and clone size come straight from that table; D and trimming were deduced from the DNA. Of just over 300,000 clones listed, 70% to 90% are singletons. All recovered Cohort 3 donors got two negative PCRs, got clearance, or saw symptom resolution. The germline CDR1 and CDR2 sequences are SGHDT and YYEEEE. The V end was cut by 1 base, the J end by 6 bases, with 14 bases between. The CDR3 runs to 15 residues.

The rearrangement joins TRBV5-6 to TRBJ2-1, with D maybe TRBD2 (7 bases). Sample: PBMCs or T cells enriched from blood (not recorded which). The receptor's source is a man younger than 40 who had recovered from COVID-19. The CDR3 sequence is CASSLSRGPGNEQFF. The CDR3 DNA is TGTGCCAGCAGCTTGTCGCGGGGGCCGGGCAATGAGCAGTTCTTC.